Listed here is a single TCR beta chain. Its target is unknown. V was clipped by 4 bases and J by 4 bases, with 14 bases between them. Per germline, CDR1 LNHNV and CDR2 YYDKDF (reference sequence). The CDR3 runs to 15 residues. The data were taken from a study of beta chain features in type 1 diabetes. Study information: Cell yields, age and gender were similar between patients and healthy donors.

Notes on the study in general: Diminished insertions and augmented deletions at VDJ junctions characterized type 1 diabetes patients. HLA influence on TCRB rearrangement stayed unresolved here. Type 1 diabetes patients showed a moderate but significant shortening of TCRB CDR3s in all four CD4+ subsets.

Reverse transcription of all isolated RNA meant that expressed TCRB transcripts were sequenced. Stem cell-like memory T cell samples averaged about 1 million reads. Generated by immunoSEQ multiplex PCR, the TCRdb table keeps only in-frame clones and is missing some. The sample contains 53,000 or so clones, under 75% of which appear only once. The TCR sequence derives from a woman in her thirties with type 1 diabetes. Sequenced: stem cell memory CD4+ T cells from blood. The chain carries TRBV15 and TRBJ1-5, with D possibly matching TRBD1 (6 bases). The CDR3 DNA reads TGTGCCACCAGCAAAGTAGACAGGCCTAATCAGCCCCAGCATTTT. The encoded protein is CATSKVDRPNQPQHF.